This record looks at one T cell receptor (beta chain) sequence and its context. Authors' methods: Reference gene primer amplification gave estimated nucleated cell counts. Some clones are missing from TCRdb's copy, which holds only in-frame ones; the method was immunoSEQ multiplex PCR. V and J calls plus clone size are reproduced from that table; the DNA served to infer D and trimming. The sample carries 410,000 or so clones, around 91% recorded once. One Seattle source followed patients from active infection through their disease course. This sample stems from a study of blood T cell repertoires in COVID-19. Study information: The United States, Italy and Spain provided the acute and convalescent COVID-19 samples.

CDR3 length: 14 amino acids. Germline CDR1 reads SGHDT; CDR2 reads YYEEEE. V gave up 2 bases and J gave up 6 bases, with 14 bases separating them. The chain combines TRBV5-6 with TRBJ1-2; TRBD1 is a possible D gene (5 bases). This clonotype was sampled from a middle-aged woman with COVID-19, enrolled during active disease. Material for sequencing was peripheral blood. The DNA for the CDR3 is TGTGCCAGCAGCTTAGCCCAGGGACTACATGGCTACACCTTC. Protein: CASSLAQGLHGYTF. Combining the CDR3 with reference TRBV5-6 and TRBJ1-2 gives the whole variable domain DAGVTQSPTHLIKTRGQQVTLRCSPKSGHDTVSWYQQALGQGPQFIFQYYEEEERQRGNFPDRFSGHQFPNYSSELNVNALLLGDSALYLCASSLAQGLHGYTFGSGTRLTVV.